Listed here is a single T cell receptor (beta chain). The Seattle site enrolled patients during active infection and followed them longitudinally. The CDR3 loop spans 15 amino acids. Losses at the gene ends were 2 bases for V and 3 bases for J; bases not matched to a gene: 6. Germline assignment: CDR1 LNHNV and CDR2 YYDKDF (reference sequence). Per the study methods: It was from reference gene primer amplification that nucleated cell counts were estimated. Data came from immunoSEQ multiplex PCR; TCRdb stores just in-frame clones and leaves some out. V and J calls and clone size are given by that table; D and trimming were obtained from the DNA. The table shows about 25,000 clones, with 85% to 90% occurring only once. This specimen belongs to a study of blood T cell repertoires in COVID-19.

This TCR was recovered from a man in his sixties or seventies with COVID-19, enrolled during active disease. The sequencing input was peripheral blood. V and J are TRBV15 and TRBJ1-2; TRBD1 aligns across 7 bases. CDR3 sequence reads: CATSRFDRDDYGYTF. CDR3 in DNA: TGTGCCACCAGCAGATTTGACAGGGATGACTATGGCTACACCTTC.